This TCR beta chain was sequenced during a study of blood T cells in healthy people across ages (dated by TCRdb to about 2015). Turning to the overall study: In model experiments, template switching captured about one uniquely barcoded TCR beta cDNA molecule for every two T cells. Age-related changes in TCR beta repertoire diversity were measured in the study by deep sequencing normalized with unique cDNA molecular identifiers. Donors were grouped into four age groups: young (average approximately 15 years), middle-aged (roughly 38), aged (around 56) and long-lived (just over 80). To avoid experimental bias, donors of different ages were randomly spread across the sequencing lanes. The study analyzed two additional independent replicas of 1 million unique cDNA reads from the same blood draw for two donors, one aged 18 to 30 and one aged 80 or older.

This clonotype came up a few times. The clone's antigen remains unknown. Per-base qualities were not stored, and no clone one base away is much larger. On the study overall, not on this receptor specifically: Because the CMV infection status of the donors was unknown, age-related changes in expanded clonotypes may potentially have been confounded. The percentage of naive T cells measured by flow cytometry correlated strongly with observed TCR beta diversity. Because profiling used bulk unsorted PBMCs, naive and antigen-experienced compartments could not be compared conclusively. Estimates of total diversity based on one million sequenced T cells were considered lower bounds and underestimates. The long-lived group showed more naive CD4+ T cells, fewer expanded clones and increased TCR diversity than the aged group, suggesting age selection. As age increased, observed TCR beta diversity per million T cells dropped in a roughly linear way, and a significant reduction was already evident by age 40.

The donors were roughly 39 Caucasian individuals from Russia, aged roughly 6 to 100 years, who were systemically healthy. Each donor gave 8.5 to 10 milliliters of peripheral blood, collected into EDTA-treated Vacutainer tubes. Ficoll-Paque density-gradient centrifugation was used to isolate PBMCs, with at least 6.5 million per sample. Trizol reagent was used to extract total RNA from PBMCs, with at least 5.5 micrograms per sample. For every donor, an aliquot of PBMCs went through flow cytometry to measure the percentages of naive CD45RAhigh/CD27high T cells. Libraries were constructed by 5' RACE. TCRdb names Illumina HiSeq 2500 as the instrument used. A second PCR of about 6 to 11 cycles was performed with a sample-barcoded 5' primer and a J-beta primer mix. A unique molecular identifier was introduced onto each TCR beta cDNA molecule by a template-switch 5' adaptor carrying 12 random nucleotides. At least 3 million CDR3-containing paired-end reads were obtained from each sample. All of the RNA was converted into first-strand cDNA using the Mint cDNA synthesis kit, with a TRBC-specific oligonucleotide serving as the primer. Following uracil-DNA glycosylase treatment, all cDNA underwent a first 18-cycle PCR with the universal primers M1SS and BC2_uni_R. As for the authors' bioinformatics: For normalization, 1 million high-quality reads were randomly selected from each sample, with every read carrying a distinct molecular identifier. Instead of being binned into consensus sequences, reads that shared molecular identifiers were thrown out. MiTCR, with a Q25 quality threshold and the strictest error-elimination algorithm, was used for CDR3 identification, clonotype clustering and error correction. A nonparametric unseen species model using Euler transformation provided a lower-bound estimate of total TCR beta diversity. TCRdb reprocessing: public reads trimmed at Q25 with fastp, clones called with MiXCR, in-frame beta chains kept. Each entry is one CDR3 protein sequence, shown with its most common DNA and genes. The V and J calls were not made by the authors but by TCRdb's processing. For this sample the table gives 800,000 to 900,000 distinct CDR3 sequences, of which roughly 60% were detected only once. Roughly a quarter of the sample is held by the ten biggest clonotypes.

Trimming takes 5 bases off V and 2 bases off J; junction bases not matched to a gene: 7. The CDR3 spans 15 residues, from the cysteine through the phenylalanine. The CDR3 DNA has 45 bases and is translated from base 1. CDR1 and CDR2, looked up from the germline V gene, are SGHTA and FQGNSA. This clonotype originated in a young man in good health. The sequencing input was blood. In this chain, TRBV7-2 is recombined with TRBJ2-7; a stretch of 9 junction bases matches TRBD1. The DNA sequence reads TGTGCCAGCAGCCTAAACAGGGGGCGCCCCTACGAGCAGTACTTC. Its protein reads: CASSLNRGRPYEQYF.